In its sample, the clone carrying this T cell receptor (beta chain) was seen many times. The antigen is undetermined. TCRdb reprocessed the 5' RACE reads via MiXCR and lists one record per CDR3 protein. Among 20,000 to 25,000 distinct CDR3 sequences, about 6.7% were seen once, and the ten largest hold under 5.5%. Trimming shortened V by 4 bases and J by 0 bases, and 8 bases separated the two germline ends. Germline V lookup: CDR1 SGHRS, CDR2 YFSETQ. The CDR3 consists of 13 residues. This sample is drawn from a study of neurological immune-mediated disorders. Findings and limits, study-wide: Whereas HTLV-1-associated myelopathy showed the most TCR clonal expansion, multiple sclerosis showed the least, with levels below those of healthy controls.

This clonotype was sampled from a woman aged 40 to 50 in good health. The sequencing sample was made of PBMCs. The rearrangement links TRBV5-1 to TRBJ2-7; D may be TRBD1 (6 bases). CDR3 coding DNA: TGCGCCAGCAGCGGGGACAACTCCTACGAGCAGTACTTC. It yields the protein CASSGDNSYEQYF.